This T cell receptor beta chain was recorded in a study of blood T cell repertoires in COVID-19. Study-wide background: Sites in the United States, Italy and Spain provided acute and convalescent COVID-19 samples. The analysed material was cDNA or gDNA that came from T cells, B-cell-depleted T cells, or PBMCs.

This CDR3 has 17 amino acids. Germline V gene lookup returns CDR1 LNHDA and CDR2 SQIVND (reference sequence). V dropped 8 bases and J dropped 3; count of bases not matched to a gene: 15. Clones were read by immunoSEQ multiplex PCR, and TCRdb kept only the in-frame ones, dropping some. The sample lists around 310,000 clones; roughly 90% were seen once. Living in about two dozen US areas, the participants were between about 18 and 95 years of age. Self-reported history from a screening survey and questionnaire set each donor's cohort. V gene TRBV19 combines with J gene TRBJ2-1; 8 bases map to TRBD1. The TCR sequence derives from a woman between 25 and 40 years old who had recovered from COVID-19. Specimen: PBMCs or T cells enriched from blood (not recorded which). The CDR3 region has the DNA TGTGCCAGTCTAGACAGGGGACGACCCTTCGACTACAATGAGCAGTTCTTC. Translating gives CASLDRGRPFDYNEQFF.